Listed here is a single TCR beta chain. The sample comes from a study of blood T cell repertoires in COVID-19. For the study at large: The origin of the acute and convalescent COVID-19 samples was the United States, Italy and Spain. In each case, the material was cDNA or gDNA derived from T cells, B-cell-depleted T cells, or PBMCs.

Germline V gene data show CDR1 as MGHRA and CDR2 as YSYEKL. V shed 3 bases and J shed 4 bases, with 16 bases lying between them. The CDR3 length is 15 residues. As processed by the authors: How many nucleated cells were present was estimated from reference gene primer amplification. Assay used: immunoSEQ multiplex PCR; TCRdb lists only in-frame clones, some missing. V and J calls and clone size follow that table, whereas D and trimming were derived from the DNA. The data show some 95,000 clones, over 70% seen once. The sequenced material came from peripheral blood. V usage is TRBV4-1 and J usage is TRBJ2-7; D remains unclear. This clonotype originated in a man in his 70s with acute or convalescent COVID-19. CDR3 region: CASSQPPVGAYEQYF. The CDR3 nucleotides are TGCGCCAGCAGCCAGCCTCCGGTCGGAGCTTACGAGCAGTACTTC.